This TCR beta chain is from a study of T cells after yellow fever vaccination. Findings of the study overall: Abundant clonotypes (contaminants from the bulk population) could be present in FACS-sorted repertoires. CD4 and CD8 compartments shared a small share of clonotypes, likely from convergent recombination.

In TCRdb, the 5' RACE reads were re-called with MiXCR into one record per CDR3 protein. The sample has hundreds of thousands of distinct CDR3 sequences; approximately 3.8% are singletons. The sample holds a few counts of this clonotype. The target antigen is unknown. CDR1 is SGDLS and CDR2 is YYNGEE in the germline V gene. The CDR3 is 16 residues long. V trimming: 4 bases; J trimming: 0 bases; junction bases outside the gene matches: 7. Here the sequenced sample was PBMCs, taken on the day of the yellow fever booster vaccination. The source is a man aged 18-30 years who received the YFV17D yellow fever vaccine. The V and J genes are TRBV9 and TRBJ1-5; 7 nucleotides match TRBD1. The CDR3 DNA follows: TGTGCCAGCAGCCCCCGAGGGGACAGTAGCAATCAGCCCCAGCATTTT. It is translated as CASSPRGDSSNQPQHF. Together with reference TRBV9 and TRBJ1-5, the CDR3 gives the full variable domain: DSGVTQTPKHLITATGQRVTLRCSPRSGDLSVYWYQQSLDQGLQFLIQYYNGEERAKGNILERFSAQQFPDLHSELNLSSLELGDSALYFCASSPRGDSSNQPQHFGDGTRLSIL.